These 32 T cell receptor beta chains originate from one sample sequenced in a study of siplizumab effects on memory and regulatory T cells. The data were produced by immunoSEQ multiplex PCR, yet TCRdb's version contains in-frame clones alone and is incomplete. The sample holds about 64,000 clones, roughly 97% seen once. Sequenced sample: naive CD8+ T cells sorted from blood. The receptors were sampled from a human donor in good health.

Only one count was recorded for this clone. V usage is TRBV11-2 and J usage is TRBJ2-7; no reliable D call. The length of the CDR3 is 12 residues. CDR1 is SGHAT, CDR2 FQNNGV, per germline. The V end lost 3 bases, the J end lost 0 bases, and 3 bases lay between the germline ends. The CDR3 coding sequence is TGTGCCAGCAGCTTTCCCTCCTACGAGCAGTACTTC. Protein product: CASSFPSYEQYF.

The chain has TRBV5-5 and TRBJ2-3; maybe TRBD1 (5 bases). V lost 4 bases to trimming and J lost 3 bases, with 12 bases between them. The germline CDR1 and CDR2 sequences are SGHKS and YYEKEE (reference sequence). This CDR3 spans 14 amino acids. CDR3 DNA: TGTGCCAGCAGCCATAGGGGATTAACAGATACGCAGTATTTT. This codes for CASSHRGLTDTQYF.

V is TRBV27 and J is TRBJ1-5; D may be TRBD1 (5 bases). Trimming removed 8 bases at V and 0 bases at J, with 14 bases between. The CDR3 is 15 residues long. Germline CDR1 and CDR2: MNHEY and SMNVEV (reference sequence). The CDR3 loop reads CASGWDPYSNQPQHF. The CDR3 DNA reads TGTGCCAGCGGCTGGGACCCTTATAGCAATCAGCCCCAGCATTTT.

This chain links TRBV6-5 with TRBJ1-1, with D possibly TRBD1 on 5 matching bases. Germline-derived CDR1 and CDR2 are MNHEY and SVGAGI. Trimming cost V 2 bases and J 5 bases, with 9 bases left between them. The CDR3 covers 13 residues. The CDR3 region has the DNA TGTGCCAGCAGTTACGGGGCCCGTACTGAAGCTTTCTTT. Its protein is CASSYGARTEAFF.

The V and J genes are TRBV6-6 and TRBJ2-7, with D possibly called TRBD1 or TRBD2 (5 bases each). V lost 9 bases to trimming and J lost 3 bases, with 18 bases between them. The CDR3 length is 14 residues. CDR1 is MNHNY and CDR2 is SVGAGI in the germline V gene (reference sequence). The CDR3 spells CASAYGAHDYEQYF. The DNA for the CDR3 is TGTGCCAGTGCCTACGGGGCCCACGACTACGAGCAGTACTTC.

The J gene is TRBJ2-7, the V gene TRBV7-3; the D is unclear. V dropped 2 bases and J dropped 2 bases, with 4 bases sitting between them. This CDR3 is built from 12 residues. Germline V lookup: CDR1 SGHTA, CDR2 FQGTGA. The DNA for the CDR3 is TGTGCCAGCAGCTTACTGACCTACGAGCAGTACTTC. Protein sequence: CASSLLTYEQYF.

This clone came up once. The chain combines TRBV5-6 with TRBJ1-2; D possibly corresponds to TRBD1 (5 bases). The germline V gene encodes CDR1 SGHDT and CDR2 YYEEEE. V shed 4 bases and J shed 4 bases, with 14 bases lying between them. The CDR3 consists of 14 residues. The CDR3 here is CASSPGGSVYGYTF. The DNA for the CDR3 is TGTGCCAGCAGCCCGGGGGGGTCCGTCTATGGCTACACCTTC.

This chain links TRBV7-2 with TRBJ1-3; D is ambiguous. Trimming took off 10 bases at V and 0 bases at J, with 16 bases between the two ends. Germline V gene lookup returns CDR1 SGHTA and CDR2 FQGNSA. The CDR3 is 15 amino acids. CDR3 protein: CATTDGVNSGNTIYF. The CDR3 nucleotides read TGTGCCACCACAGATGGAGTCAACTCTGGAAACACCATATATTTT.

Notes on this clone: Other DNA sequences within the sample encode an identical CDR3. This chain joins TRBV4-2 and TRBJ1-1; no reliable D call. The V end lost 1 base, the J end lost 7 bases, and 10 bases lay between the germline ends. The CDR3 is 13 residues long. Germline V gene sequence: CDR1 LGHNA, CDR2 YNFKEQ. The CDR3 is CASSQGSTFEAFF. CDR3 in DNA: TGTGCCAGCAGCCAAGGGTCCACTTTTGAAGCTTTCTTT.

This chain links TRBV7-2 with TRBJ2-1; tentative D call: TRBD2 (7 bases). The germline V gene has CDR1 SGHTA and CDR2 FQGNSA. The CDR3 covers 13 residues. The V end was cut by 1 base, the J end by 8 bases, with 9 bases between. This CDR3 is CASSLEGGDEQFF. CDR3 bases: TGTGCCAGCAGCTTAGAAGGGGGGGATGAGCAGTTCTTC.

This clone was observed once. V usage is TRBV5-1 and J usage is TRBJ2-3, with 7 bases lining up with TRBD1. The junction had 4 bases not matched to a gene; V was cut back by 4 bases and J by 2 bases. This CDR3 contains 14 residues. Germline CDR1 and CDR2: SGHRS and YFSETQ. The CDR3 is CASSPGQYTDTQYF. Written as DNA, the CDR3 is TGCGCCAGCAGCCCGGGACAGTACACAGATACGCAGTATTTT.

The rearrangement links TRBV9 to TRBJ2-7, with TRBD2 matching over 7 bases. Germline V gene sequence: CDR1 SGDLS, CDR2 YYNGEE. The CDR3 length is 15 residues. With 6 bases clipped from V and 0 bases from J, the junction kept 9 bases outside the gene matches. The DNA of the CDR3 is TGTGCCAGCAACCCAAGCGGGGAGGGCTCCTACGAGCAGTACTTC. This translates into CASNPSGEGSYEQYF.

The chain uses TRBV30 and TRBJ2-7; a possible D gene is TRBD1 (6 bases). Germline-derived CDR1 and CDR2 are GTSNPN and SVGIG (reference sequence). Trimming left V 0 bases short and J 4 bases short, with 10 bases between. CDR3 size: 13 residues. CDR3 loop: CAWSVLGGYEQYF. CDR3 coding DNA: TGTGCCTGGAGTGTACTAGGGGGTTACGAGCAGTACTTC. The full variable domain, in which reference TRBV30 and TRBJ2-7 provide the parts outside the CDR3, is SQTIHQWPATLVQPVGSPLSLECTVEGTSNPNLYWYRQAAGRGLQLLFYSVGIGQISSEVPQNLSASRPQDRQFILSSKKLLLSDSGFYLCAWSVLGGYEQYFGPGTRLTVT.

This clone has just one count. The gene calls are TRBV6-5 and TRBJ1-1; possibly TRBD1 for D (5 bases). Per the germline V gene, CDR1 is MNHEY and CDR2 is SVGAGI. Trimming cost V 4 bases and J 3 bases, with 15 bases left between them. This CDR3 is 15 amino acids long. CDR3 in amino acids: CASSFDGTGDTEAFF. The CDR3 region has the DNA TGTGCCAGCAGTTTTGATGGGACGGGGGACACTGAAGCTTTCTTT.

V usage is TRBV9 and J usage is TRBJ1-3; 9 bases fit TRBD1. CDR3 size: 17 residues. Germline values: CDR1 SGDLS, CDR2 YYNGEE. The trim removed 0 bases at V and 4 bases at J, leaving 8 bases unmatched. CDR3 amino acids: CASSVGSGTGSGNTIYF. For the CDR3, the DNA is TGTGCCAGCAGCGTAGGGTCCGGGACAGGGTCGGGAAACACCATATATTTT.

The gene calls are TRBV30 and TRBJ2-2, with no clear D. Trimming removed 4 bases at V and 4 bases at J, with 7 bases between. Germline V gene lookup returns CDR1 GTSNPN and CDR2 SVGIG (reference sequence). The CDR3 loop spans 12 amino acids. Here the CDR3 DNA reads TGTGCCTGGATGCCGAGCACCGGGGAGCTGTTTTTT. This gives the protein CAWMPSTGELFF.

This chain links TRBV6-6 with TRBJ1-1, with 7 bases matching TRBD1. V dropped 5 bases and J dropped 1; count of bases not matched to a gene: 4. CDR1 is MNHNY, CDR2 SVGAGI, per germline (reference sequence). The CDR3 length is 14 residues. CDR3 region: CASSPGQTNTEAFF. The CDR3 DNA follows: TGTGCCAGCAGTCCGGGACAGACGAACACTGAAGCTTTCTTT.

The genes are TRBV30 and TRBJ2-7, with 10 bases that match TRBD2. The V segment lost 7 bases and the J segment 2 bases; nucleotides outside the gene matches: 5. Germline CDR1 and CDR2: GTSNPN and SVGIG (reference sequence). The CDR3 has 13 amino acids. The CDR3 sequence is CASLSGGAYEQYF. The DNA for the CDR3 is TGTGCCTCATTAAGCGGGGGGGCCTACGAGCAGTACTTC.

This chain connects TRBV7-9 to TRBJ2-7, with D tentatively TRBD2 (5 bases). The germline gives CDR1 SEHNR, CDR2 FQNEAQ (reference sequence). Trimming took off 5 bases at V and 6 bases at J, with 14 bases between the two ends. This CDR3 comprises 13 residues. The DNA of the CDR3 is TGTGCCAGCAGCCCGTCTAGTGAGGGCGAGCAGTACTTC. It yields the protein CASSPSSEGEQYF. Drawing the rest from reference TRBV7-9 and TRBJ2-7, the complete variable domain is DTGVSQNPRHKITKRGQNVTFRCDPISEHNRLYWYRQTLGQGPEFLTYFQNEAQLEKSRLLSDRFSAERPKGSFSTLEIQRTEQGDSAMYLCASSPSSEGEQYFGPGTRLTVT.

CDR3 protein: CASSGENIQYF. DNA of the CDR3: TGTGCCAGCAGCGGAGAAAACATTCAGTACTTC. The chain joins TRBV7-2 to TRBJ2-4, with D unclear. This CDR3 has 11 amino acids. The V gene's germline CDR1 is SGHTA and CDR2 FQGNSA. V shed 5 bases and J shed 5 bases, with 4 bases lying between them.

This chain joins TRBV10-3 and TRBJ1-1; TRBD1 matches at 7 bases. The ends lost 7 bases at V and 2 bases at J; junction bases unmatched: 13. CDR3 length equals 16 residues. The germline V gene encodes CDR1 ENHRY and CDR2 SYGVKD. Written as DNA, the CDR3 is TGTGCCATCAATCAGGCAAAAACAGGGGATAACACTGAAGCTTTCTTT. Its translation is CAINQAKTGDNTEAFF.

The CDR3 spells CASSLHATNEKLFF. DNA of the CDR3: TGTGCCAGCAGCCTACATGCAACTAATGAAAAACTGTTTTTT. This chain joins TRBV9 and TRBJ1-4; D gene ambiguous. CDR1 is SGDLS and CDR2 is YYNGEE in the germline V gene. V shed 4 bases and J shed 0 bases, with 7 bases lying between them. The CDR3 runs to 14 residues.

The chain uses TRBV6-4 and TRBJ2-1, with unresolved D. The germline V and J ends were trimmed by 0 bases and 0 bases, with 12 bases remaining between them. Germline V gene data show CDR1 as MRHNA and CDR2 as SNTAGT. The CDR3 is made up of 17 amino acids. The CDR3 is CASSDSRVVSSYNEQFF. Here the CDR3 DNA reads TGTGCCAGCAGTGACTCGAGAGTTGTCAGCTCCTACAATGAGCAGTTCTTC.

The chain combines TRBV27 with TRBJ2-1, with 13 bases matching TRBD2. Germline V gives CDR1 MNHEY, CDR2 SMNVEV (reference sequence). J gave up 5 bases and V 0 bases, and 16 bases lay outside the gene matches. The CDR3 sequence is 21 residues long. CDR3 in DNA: TGTGCCAGCAGTTTATCGATTCCGGGGGGACTAGCGGGGTCCGGAGACAATGAGCAGTTCTTC. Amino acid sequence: CASSLSIPGGLAGSGDNEQFF.

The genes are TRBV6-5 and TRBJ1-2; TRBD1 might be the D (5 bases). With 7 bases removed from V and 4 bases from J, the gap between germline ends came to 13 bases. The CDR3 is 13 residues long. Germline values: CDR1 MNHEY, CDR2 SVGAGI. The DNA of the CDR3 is TGTGCCAGCACCACGGGGCAGATCTATGGCTACACCTTC. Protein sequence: CASTTGQIYGYTF.

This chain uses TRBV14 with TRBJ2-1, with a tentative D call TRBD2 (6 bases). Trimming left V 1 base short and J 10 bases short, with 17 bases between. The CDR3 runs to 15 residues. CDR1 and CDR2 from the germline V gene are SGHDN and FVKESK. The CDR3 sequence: CASSQAPLGTREQFF. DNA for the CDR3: TGTGCCAGCAGCCAAGCGCCCCTCGGGACTCGGGAGCAGTTCTTC. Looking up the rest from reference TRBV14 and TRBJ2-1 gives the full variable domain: EAGVTQFPSHSVIEKGQTVTLRCDPISGHDNLYWYRRVMGKEIKFLLHFVKESKQDESGMPNNRFLAERTGGTYSTLKVQPAELEDSGVYFCASSQAPLGTREQFFGPGTRLTVL.

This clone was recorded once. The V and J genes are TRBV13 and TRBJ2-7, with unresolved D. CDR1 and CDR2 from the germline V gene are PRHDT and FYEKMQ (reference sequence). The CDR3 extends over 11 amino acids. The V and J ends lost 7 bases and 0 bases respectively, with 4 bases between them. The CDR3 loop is CASTSSYEQYF. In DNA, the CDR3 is TGTGCCAGCACCTCCTCCTACGAGCAGTACTTC.

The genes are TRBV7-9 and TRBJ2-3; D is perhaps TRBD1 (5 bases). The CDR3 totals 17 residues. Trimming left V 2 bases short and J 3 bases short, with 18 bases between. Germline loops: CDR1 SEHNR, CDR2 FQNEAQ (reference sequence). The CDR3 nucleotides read TGTGCCAGCAGCTTAATTGGCCAGGGTTCTAGGACAGATACGCAGTATTTT. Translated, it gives CASSLIGQGSRTDTQYF.

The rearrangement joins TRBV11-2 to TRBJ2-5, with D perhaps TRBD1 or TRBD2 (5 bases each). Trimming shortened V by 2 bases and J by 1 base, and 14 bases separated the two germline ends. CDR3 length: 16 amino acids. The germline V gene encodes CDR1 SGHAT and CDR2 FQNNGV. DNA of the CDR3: TGTGCCAGCAGCTTAATCGGGGCCACCATCCAAGAGACCCAGTACTTC. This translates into CASSLIGATIQETQYF.

DNA of the CDR3: TGTGCCAGCAGGTTCGGACAGGATTCAAATCAGCCCCAGCATTTT. This encodes CASRFGQDSNQPQHF. V gene TRBV6-5 combines with J gene TRBJ1-5; 7 bases are shared with TRBD1. Trimming removed 6 bases from V and 4 bases from J; junction bases left unmatched: 9. The CDR3 length is 15 residues. Germline V gives CDR1 MNHEY, CDR2 SVGAGI.

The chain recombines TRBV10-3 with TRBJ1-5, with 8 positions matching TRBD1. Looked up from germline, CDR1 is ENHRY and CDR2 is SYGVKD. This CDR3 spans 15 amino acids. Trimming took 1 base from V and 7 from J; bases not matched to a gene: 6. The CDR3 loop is CAISELGQAGQPQHF. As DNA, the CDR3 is TGTGCCATCAGTGAGTTGGGACAGGCAGGGCAGCCCCAGCATTTT.

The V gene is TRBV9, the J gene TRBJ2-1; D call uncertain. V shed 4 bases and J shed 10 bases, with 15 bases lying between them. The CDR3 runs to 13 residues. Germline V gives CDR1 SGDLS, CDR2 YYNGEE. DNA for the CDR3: TGTGCCAGCAGCCCGTCGGGCACCGGCGAGCAGTTCTTC. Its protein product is CASSPSGTGEQFF.